These 17 T cell receptor beta chains were all obtained from the same sample, sequenced in a study of identical twins. TCRdb recomputed calls from the 5' RACE reads with MiXCR, one row per CDR3 protein. The sample shows about 730,000 distinct CDR3 sequences, less than 25% of them seen only once. This sample was shared with a second study, whose subject was T cells expressing NK-cell markers.

What was sequenced was PBMCs. These receptors originate from a woman aged 18-29 years in good health.

This clonotype was observed a few times. The V and J genes are TRBV20-1 and TRBJ1-1, with 7 bases identical to TRBD1. With V trimmed by 2 bases and J by 1 base, 7 bases remained unmatched. Germline V gene sequence: CDR1 DFQATT, CDR2 SNEGSKA (reference sequence). The CDR3 covers 15 residues. CDR3: CSARRETGRNTEAFF. DNA of the CDR3: TGCAGTGCTAGACGAGAGACAGGGCGGAACACTGAAGCTTTCTTT.

There are many counts of this clonotype. The CDR3 region is CASRTGYIATYEQYF. CDR3 DNA sequence: TGCGCCAGCAGGACAGGGTACATCGCTACCTACGAGCAGTACTTC. The rearrangement links TRBV5-1 to TRBJ2-7; 7 nucleotides agree with TRBD1. Germline-derived CDR1 and CDR2 are SGHRS and YFSETQ. This CDR3 is built from 15 residues. Losses at the gene ends were 5 bases for V and 2 bases for J; bases not matched to a gene: 10.

There are a few counts of this clonotype. This chain uses TRBV20-1 with TRBJ1-5, with D possibly being TRBD1 (5 bases). The CDR3 is made up of 13 amino acids. V lost 6 bases and J lost 0, with 9 bases in between. From germline, CDR1 is DFQATT and CDR2 SNEGSKA (reference sequence). CDR3 sequence (DNA): TGCAGTGCAGCCAGGGATAGCAATCAGCCCCAGCATTTT. It encodes CSAARDSNQPQHF.

V usage is TRBV13 and J usage is TRBJ2-1; 12 bases align to TRBD2. CDR3 length: 17 residues. CDR1 and CDR2 (germline): PRHDT, FYEKMQ (reference sequence). V dropped 4 bases and J dropped 6; count of bases not matched to a gene: 10. The DNA for the CDR3 is TGTGCCAGCAGCTCCATAATCGGACTAGCGGGGATCAATGAGCAGTTCTTC. It codes for CASSSIIGLAGINEQFF.

In its sample, this clonotype was seen a few times. The J gene is TRBJ1-1, the V gene TRBV27; 7 nucleotides match TRBD1. CDR3 size: 16 residues. V lost 5 bases, J lost 1 base, and 10 bases stayed unmatched. CDR1 is MNHEY and CDR2 is SMNVEV in the germline V gene (reference sequence). CDR3 loop: CASSHIDRVRNTEAFF. CDR3 DNA sequence: TGTGCCAGCAGTCACATAGACAGGGTTCGGAACACTGAAGCTTTCTTT.

V usage is TRBV6-1 and J usage is TRBJ2-7, with D perhaps TRBD1 (6 bases). V lost 7 bases, J lost 2 bases, and 15 bases lay in between. The CDR3 covers 14 residues. Germline lookup yields CDR1 MNHNS and CDR2 SASEGT. The CDR3 loop reads CASTRTVEAYEQYF. The CDR3, as DNA: TGTGCCAGCACCCGGACAGTTGAAGCCTACGAGCAGTACTTC.

This clonotype was seen only a few times. The rearrangement links TRBV20-1 to TRBJ2-1; TRBD2 matches at 7 bases. V shed 4 bases and J 4 bases; nucleotides not matched to a gene: 7. Germline loops: CDR1 DFQATT, CDR2 SNEGSKA (reference sequence). The length of the CDR3 is 14 residues. The CDR3 loop reads CSAIRLADYNEQFF. CDR3 DNA sequence: TGCAGTGCTATAAGGCTAGCGGATTACAATGAGCAGTTCTTC.

This clonotype was seen a few times. The chain combines TRBV12-3 or TRBV12-4 with TRBJ2-3; D perhaps matches TRBD2 (6 bases). This CDR3 is 14 amino acids long. Trimming removed 7 bases from V and 4 bases from J, with 15 bases in between. CDR3 DNA: TGTGCCAGCATCTACCGGGAGAGGTCAGATACGCAGTATTTT. It specifies CASIYRERSDTQYF.

This clonotype has only a few counts. This rearrangement joins TRBV9 to TRBJ2-1, with a tentative D call TRBD1 (5 bases). CDR1 is SGDLS, CDR2 YYNGEE, per germline. The CDR3 extends over 15 amino acids. Trimming pared 0 bases from V and 1 base from J, leaving 8 bases between. The CDR3 sequence: CASSVGAGSYNEQFF. CDR3 bases: TGTGCCAGCAGCGTAGGGGCAGGGTCCTACAATGAGCAGTTCTTC. The whole variable domain, remainder taken from reference TRBV9 and TRBJ2-1, is DSGVTQTPKHLITATGQRVTLRCSPRSGDLSVYWYQQSLDQGLQFLIQYYNGEERAKGNILERFSAQQFPDLHSELNLSSLELGDSALYFCASSVGAGSYNEQFFGPGTRLTVL.

This clonotype was counted many times. The chain is built from TRBV20-1 and TRBJ2-7, with 7 bases lining up with TRBD1. The junction had 10 bases not matched to a gene; V was cut back by 6 bases and J by 5 bases. Germline V CDR1 and CDR2: DFQATT, SNEGSKA (reference sequence). The CDR3 is made up of 13 amino acids. The CDR3 coding sequence is TGCAGTGCCCTATTCCGGGACAGACACGAGCAGTACTTC. Encoded protein: CSALFRDRHEQYF.

CDR3 sequence reads: CASRRLAKDGELFF. Written as DNA, the CDR3 is TGTGCCAGCCGCAGGCTAGCGAAGGACGGGGAGCTGTTTTTT. This chain connects TRBV3-1 to TRBJ2-2; maybe TRBD2 (6 bases). V was trimmed by 8 bases and J by 7 bases, leaving 17 bases between them. CDR1 and CDR2 from the germline V gene are LGHDT and YNNKEL (reference sequence). This CDR3 contains 14 residues.

This clonotype was detected many times. J is TRBJ1-1 and V is TRBV5-6; D gene ambiguous. The V and J ends lost 0 bases and 1 base respectively, with 7 bases between them. The CDR3 has 14 residues. CDR1 and CDR2 (germline): SGHDT, YYEEEE. Written as DNA, the CDR3 is TGTGCCAGCAGCTTGGGACGGTCGAACACTGAAGCTTTCTTT. It encodes CASSLGRSNTEAFF.

This clonotype was counted many times. The V gene is TRBV5-1, the J gene TRBJ2-7; D is ambiguous. The germline V and J ends were trimmed by 1 base and 6 bases, with 8 bases remaining between them. The germline CDR1 and CDR2 sequences are SGHRS and YFSETQ. This CDR3 is built from 12 residues. CDR3 nucleotide sequence: TGCGCCAGCAGCTTGCCGCCCGGCGAGCAGTACTTC. Translation gives CASSLPPGEQYF.

This clonotype was found many times. The chain carries TRBV6-5 and TRBJ2-5; D gene uncertain. The CDR3 loop spans 14 amino acids. Germline CDR1 is MNHEY and CDR2 is SVGAGI. The V gene lost 2 bases and the J gene lost 2 bases, with 9 bases spanning the gap. The CDR3: CASSYELGQETQYF. CDR3 coding DNA: TGTGCCAGCAGTTACGAGCTAGGGCAAGAGACCCAGTACTTC.

The rearrangement uses TRBV7-3 and TRBJ2-2, with unresolved D. This CDR3 is 14 amino acids long. V was clipped by 4 bases and J by 4 bases, with 10 bases between them. The germline CDR1 and CDR2 sequences are SGHTA and FQGTGA. CDR3 amino acids: CASSSLFSTGELFF. For the CDR3, the DNA is TGTGCCAGCAGCTCCCTCTTCAGCACCGGGGAGCTGTTTTTT.

This chain uses TRBV7-2 with TRBJ2-2; no reliable D call. The CDR3 spans 15 residues. Germline V gene data show CDR1 as SGHTA and CDR2 as FQGNSA. V dropped 6 bases and J dropped 3 bases, with 14 bases sitting between them. The CDR3: CASSLQAQDTGELFF. In DNA form, the CDR3 reads TGTGCCAGCAGTCTCCAGGCCCAGGACACCGGGGAGCTGTTTTTT.

The gene calls are TRBV7-9 and TRBJ2-7; D may be TRBD1 or TRBD2 (5 bases each). This CDR3 is built from 16 residues. V was pared by 4 bases and J by 0 bases, with 16 bases between. In germline, CDR1 is SEHNR, CDR2 FQNEAQ (reference sequence). CDR3 sequence reads: CASSSPTGTVSYEQYF. CDR3 DNA: TGTGCCAGCAGCTCCCCCACCGGGACGGTCTCCTACGAGCAGTACTTC.